Shown below are 27 T cell receptor beta chains from a single sample sequenced in a study of cytomegalovirus exposure and HLA in healthy donors. Using immunoSEQ multiplex PCR, the repertoire was profiled, and TCRdb retains in-frame clones only, with some absent. Of approximately 120,000 clones in the sample, 94% are singletons; the top ten hold over 1%. Sequences were obtained from PBMCs. The receptors originated from a woman under 30 in good health and CMV-seronegative.

V is TRBV19 and J is TRBJ2-7; D is ambiguous. CDR3 length: 11 residues. CDR1 and CDR2 (germline): LNHDA, SQIVND (reference sequence). V lost 5 bases and J lost 4, with 6 bases in between. In DNA, the CDR3 is TGTGCCAGTAGTTCTGCGTACGAGCAGTACTTC. Protein: CASSSAYEQYF.

This clone was seen a handful of times. J is TRBJ2-3 and V is TRBV27; D possibly corresponds to TRBD2 (6 bases). Germline V lookup: CDR1 MNHEY, CDR2 SMNVEV (reference sequence). Trimming took 7 bases from V and 1 from J, leaving 15 bases between them. CDR3 size: 15 residues. CDR3 sequence (DNA): TGTGCCAGCAAACGGGGGTTTACGGGCACAGATACGCAGTATTTT. Translation: CASKRGFTGTDTQYF.

This rearrangement joins TRBV7-2 to TRBJ2-7, with D perhaps matching TRBD1 (6 bases). Per germline, CDR1 SGHTA and CDR2 FQGNSA. The CDR3 covers 14 residues. V dropped 3 bases and J dropped 0 bases, with 9 bases sitting between them. CDR3 DNA sequence: TGTGCCAGCAGCTTCGGGACATTCTCCTACGAGCAGTACTTC. Amino acids: CASSFGTFSYEQYF.

The gene calls are TRBV7-8 and TRBJ2-3; the D gene is possibly TRBD2 (5 bases). The CDR3 length is 16 residues. CDR1 SGHVS and CDR2 FQNEAQ come from the germline V gene. Trimming removed 5 bases at V and 0 bases at J, with 15 bases between. Here the CDR3 DNA reads TGTGCCAGCAGCCTGCCCGTGGCGGGTAGCACAGATACGCAGTATTTT. Its protein is CASSLPVAGSTDTQYF. Looking up the rest from reference TRBV7-8 and TRBJ2-3 gives the full variable domain: GAGVSQSPRYKVAKRGQDVALRCDPISGHVSLFWYQQALGQGPEFLTYFQNEAQLDKSGLPSDRFFAERPEGSVSTLKIQRTQQEDSAVYLCASSLPVAGSTDTQYFGPGTRLTVL.

The chain couples TRBV21-1 to TRBJ1-2. TRBV21-1 is designated a pseudogene. The CDR3 has 16 amino acids. The DNA of the CDR3 is TGTGCCAGCAGCAAAGGGTCGAGGTTAAGAGCCTATGGCTACACCTTC. Translation gives CASSKGSRLRAYGYTF.

This clone appeared a single time. The CDR3 DNA follows: TGTGCTAGTGGTTTGTTTTCCTGGGGGAAGGACAGGGTTAACACTGAAGCTTTCTTT. It codes for CASGLFSWGKDRVNTEAFF. The chain has TRBV12-5 and TRBJ1-1; 8 nucleotides agree with TRBD1. Trimming took 2 bases from V and 2 from J; bases not matched to a gene: 16. Germline assignment: CDR1 LGHNT and CDR2 FRNRAP. The CDR3 runs to 19 residues.

This clone appeared a few times. The V gene is TRBV6-1, the J gene TRBJ2-5, with 10 bases aligning to TRBD2. V lost 4 bases and J lost 5; bases outside the gene matches: 10. CDR3 length equals 16 residues. Germline CDR1 reads MNHNS; CDR2 reads SASEGT. DNA of the CDR3: TGTGCCAGCAGTGGGAACCTAGCGGGAGCCCGGGAGACCCAGTACTTC. Amino acids: CASSGNLAGARETQYF.

The J gene is TRBJ1-3, the V gene TRBV18, with D tentatively TRBD1 (5 bases). The CDR3 consists of 14 residues. The V and J ends lost 4 bases and 0 bases respectively, with 7 bases between them. CDR1 and CDR2 (germline): KGHSH, LQKENI. This CDR3 reads CASSRQSSGNTIYF. CDR3 nucleotides: TGTGCCAGCTCACGACAGAGCTCTGGAAACACCATATATTTT.

DNA of the CDR3: TGTGCCAGTAGTTTTGGGGCCAATCAGCCCCAGCATTTT. It yields the protein CASSFGANQPQHF. V gene TRBV19 combines with J gene TRBJ1-5; a weak D match, TRBD1 (5 bases). Trimming pared 5 bases from V and 3 bases from J, leaving 8 bases between. Germline values: CDR1 LNHDA, CDR2 SQIVND (reference sequence). The CDR3 consists of 13 residues.

The chain joins TRBV6-1 to TRBJ2-5; 8 bases map to TRBD1. The CDR3 totals 13 residues. V was pared by 4 bases and J by 2 bases, with 0 bases of the junction left unmatched. Germline V gives CDR1 MNHNS, CDR2 SASEGT. CDR3 amino acids: CASSGTGQETQYF. DNA of the CDR3: TGTGCCAGCAGTGGGACAGGGCAAGAGACCCAGTACTTC.

The V call is TRBV11-2, the J call TRBJ1-4; D remains unclear. The CDR3 sequence is 15 residues long. CDR1 and CDR2 (germline): SGHAT, FQNNGV. Between the trimmed V and J ends, which lost 5 bases and 3 bases, there was a span of 13 bases. CDR3 in DNA: TGTGCCAGCAGCGACTTGGCGGGCCCTAATGAAAAACTGTTTTTT. This gives the protein CASSDLAGPNEKLFF.

The rearrangement joins TRBV7-2 to TRBJ2-2, with a possible D match to TRBD2 (5 bases). This CDR3 region has 14 residues. V lost 3 bases to trimming and J lost 3 bases, with 8 bases between them. Germline V gives CDR1 SGHTA, CDR2 FQGNSA. The CDR3 here is CASSLLRDTGELFF. As DNA, the CDR3 is TGTGCCAGCAGCTTGTTGAGGGACACCGGGGAGCTGTTTTTT.

The chain links TRBV21-1 to TRBJ2-1; TRBD2 is the table's D call and was not checked against the DNA. TRBV21-1 counts as a pseudogene. The CDR3 consists of 14 residues. CDR3 DNA sequence: TGTGCCAGCAGCTCCCCTGGGAGGGACAAGGAGCAGTTCTTC. Translation: CASSSPGRDKEQFF.

This clone was detected only once. The V call is TRBV7-2, the J call TRBJ2-5; 8 bases line up with TRBD1. Germline V lookup: CDR1 SGHTA, CDR2 FQGNSA. The CDR3 length is 16 residues. V gave up 4 bases and J gave up 0 bases; unmatched junction bases: 7. DNA of the CDR3: TGTGCCAGCAGCTGGGCCCGGGACAGGTACCAAGAGACCCAGTACTTC. It codes for CASSWARDRYQETQYF.

The V call is TRBV30, the J call TRBJ1-3, with 7 bases matching TRBD1. This CDR3 is 15 amino acids long. V gave up 3 bases and J gave up 2 bases; unmatched junction bases: 7. Germline V gives CDR1 GTSNPN, CDR2 SVGIG (reference sequence). CDR3 sequence reads: CAWRLTGTAGNTIYF. The CDR3 DNA reads TGTGCCTGGAGGCTCACAGGGACAGCTGGAAACACCATATATTTT.

This clone has only one observation. This chain links TRBV11-2 with TRBJ2-7; D is uncertain. Trimming pared 5 bases from V and 1 base from J, leaving 6 bases between. The CDR3 sequence is 12 residues long. The germline V gene encodes CDR1 SGHAT and CDR2 FQNNGV. The CDR3 DNA reads TGTGCCAGCAGCCTTTTTTCCTACGAGCAGTACTTC. This encodes CASSLFSYEQYF. The full variable domain, rest sourced from reference TRBV11-2 and TRBJ2-7, is EAGVAQSPRYKIIEKRQSVAFWCNPISGHATLYWYQQILGQGPKLLIQFQNNGVVDDSQLPKDRFSAERLKGVDSTLKIQPAKLEDSAVYLCASSLFSYEQYFGPGTRLTVT.

The chain has TRBV10-2 and TRBJ2-3, with TRBD2 matching over 9 bases. The CDR3 length is 14 residues. The junction had 6 bases not matched to a gene; V was cut back by 9 bases and J by 2 bases. In germline, CDR1 is WSHSY, CDR2 SAAADI. The CDR3 loop is CASSLAGPTDTQYF. The CDR3 DNA sequence: TGCGCCAGTTCACTAGCGGGCCCCACAGATACGCAGTATTTT.

CDR3 loop: CASSYAGDTGELFF. CDR3 DNA: TGCGCCAGCAGCTATGCTGGAGACACCGGGGAGCTGTTTTTT. V gene TRBV5-1 combines with J gene TRBJ2-2; no reliable D call. This CDR3 comprises 14 residues. The V gene lost 3 bases and the J gene lost 3 bases, with 9 bases spanning the gap. In germline, CDR1 is SGHRS, CDR2 YFSETQ.

The chain has TRBV9 and TRBJ2-3; 7 nucleotides align to TRBD1. V was clipped by 0 bases and J by 0 bases; unmatched bases: 7. The CDR3 sequence is 17 residues long. The germline V gene encodes CDR1 SGDLS and CDR2 YYNGEE. CDR3 sequence (DNA): TGTGCCAGCAGCGTAGAGGGGGCGAGCTCTAGCACAGATACGCAGTATTTT. Translated: CASSVEGASSSTDTQYF.

The V gene is TRBV29-1, the J gene TRBJ2-7; TRBD1 might be the D (6 bases). Trimming shortened V by 4 bases and J by 7 bases, and 14 bases separated the two germline ends. Per the germline V gene, CDR1 is SQVTM and CDR2 is ANQGSEA. The CDR3 has 12 amino acids. CDR3 sequence: CSVVDSSREQYF. CDR3 nucleotides: TGCAGCGTTGTGGACAGCTCACGGGAGCAGTACTTC.

V is TRBV27 and J is TRBJ1-5; D perhaps matches TRBD1 (5 bases). This CDR3 is built from 14 residues. The V and J ends lost 5 bases and 4 bases respectively, with 12 bases between them. Germline V gene data show CDR1 as MNHEY and CDR2 as SMNVEV (reference sequence). For the CDR3, the DNA is TGTGCCAGCAGTGAAGGGGCTGGAAATCAGCCCCAGCATTTT. Translation gives CASSEGAGNQPQHF.

The gene calls are TRBV6-1 and TRBJ1-5; possibly TRBD1 for D (6 bases). Germline values: CDR1 MNHNS, CDR2 SASEGT. Trimming pared 4 bases from V and 4 bases from J, leaving 8 bases between. The CDR3 loop spans 13 amino acids. This CDR3 reads CASSAQGNQPQHF. In DNA form, the CDR3 reads TGTGCCAGCAGTGCACAGGGTAATCAGCCCCAGCATTTT.

The gene calls are TRBV5-1 and TRBJ2-1, with 15 bases fitting TRBD2. The V segment lost 2 bases and the J segment 7 bases; nucleotides outside the gene matches: 4. The CDR3 covers 16 residues. Germline V gives CDR1 SGHRS, CDR2 YFSETQ. CDR3 protein: CASSFWTSGRANEQFF. CDR3 in DNA: TGCGCCAGCAGCTTCTGGACTAGCGGGAGGGCAAATGAGCAGTTCTTC.

This rearrangement joins TRBV13 to TRBJ1-6; D is undetermined. CDR1 is PRHDT, CDR2 FYEKMQ, per germline (reference sequence). V lost 5 bases to trimming and J lost 10 bases, with 21 bases between them. CDR3 size: 16 residues. This CDR3 reads CASSPHFGGGLSPLHF. DNA for the CDR3: TGTGCCAGCAGCCCTCATTTCGGAGGAGGTCTCTCACCCCTCCACTTT.

V usage is TRBV11-2 and J usage is TRBJ2-5; 11 bases align to TRBD2. The CDR3 extends over 15 amino acids. V dropped 5 bases and J dropped 5; count of bases not matched to a gene: 7. Looked up from germline, CDR1 is SGHAT and CDR2 is FQNNGV. The CDR3 DNA is TGTGCCAGCAGCGGTAGCGGGAGGGCCTATGAGACCCAGTACTTC. As protein: CASSGSGRAYETQYF.

The V and J genes are TRBV28 and TRBJ2-1, with 9 bases that match TRBD2. This CDR3 region has 16 residues. Germline CDR1 MDHEN, CDR2 SYDVKM. With V trimmed by 2 bases and J by 5 bases, 7 bases remained unmatched. In DNA form, the CDR3 reads TGTGCCAGCAGTTTAGCGACTAGCGGATTTCACAATGAGCAGTTCTTC. Protein: CASSLATSGFHNEQFF.

There are a few counts of this clone. The V call is TRBV28, the J call TRBJ1-5; tentative D call: TRBD1 (5 bases). Trimming cost V 6 bases and J 7 bases, with 16 bases left between them. There are 14 residues in the CDR3. The V gene's germline CDR1 is MDHEN and CDR2 SYDVKM. The CDR3 nucleotides are TGTGCCAGCAGACCCGGGGGAGGTATGCAGCCCCAGCATTTT. Its translation is CASRPGGGMQPQHF.